The 2 T cell receptor beta chains below all came from one sample that was sequenced in a study of blood T cell repertoires in COVID-19 (dated by TCRdb to 2018 to 2021). The library relied on the immunoSEQ multiplex PCR assay. TCRdb limited this immuneACCESS table to in-frame rearrangements with V and J called. A share of clones is missing; checked studies link under half to unresolved V genes, and the rest is unexplained. The sample profile shows roughly 200,000 clones; approximately 86% of them were found once. The leading ten clones occupy more than 4% of the sample. The material sequenced was PBMCs or T cells enriched from blood (not recorded which). These TCRs come from a woman in her twenties or thirties who had been exposed to COVID-19.

This clone was seen just once. The rearrangement joins TRBV18 to TRBJ1-1; D uncertain. Trimming took 1 base from V and 2 from J, leaving 8 bases between them. The CDR3 loop spans 14 amino acids. Germline V gene data show CDR1 as KGHSH and CDR2 as LQKENI. The CDR3 DNA sequence: TGTGCCAGCTCACCACTACAGAAAAACACTGAAGCTTTCTTT. Protein: CASSPLQKNTEAFF.

This clone was observed once. The J gene is TRBJ1-6, the V gene TRBV5-1; TRBD1 agrees at 8 bases. Germline V gene lookup returns CDR1 SGHRS and CDR2 YFSETQ. Trimming removed 0 bases from V and 14 bases from J; junction bases left unmatched: 10. CDR3 length: 15 residues. Here the CDR3 reads CASSLGDRSGIALHF. The CDR3 DNA follows: TGCGCCAGCAGCTTGGGGGACAGGAGCGGCATAGCCCTCCACTTT.